This TCR beta chain was profiled in a study of CD8+ T cells in alopecia areata (dated 2018 in TCRdb). With regard to the full study: Treated patients were enrolled in an open-label pilot trial of oral tofacitinib at 5 to 10 mg twice daily for moderate-to-severe alopecia areata. Tofacitinib was administered for 6 to 18 months, and 6 months of follow-up off drug were then conducted to assess delayed response and recurrence. High-throughput TCRbeta sequencing was used to examine T cell clonal expansion in alopecia areata in both the C3H/HeJ mouse model and human patients. In humans, TCRbeta sequencing was performed on scalp tissue and on sorted CD4+ and CD8+ peripheral blood T cells from healthy controls and from patients with patchy or totalis/universalis alopecia areata. Patients on tofacitinib were biopsied at baseline and after 4 and 24 weeks of treatment, and several of the patients also had a later scalp biopsy. Clonality in the scalp was compared among normal scalp (n=4), patchy alopecia areata scalp (n=8), and alopecia totalis/universalis scalp (n=8). RNA was obtained with the PAXgene miRNA kit for fixed scalp, the miRNeasy kit for PBMCs, and the RNeasy kit for mouse skin. immunoSEQ multiplex PCR using 35 Vbeta forward primers and 13 Jbeta reverse primers was used to amplify TCRbeta CDR3 regions. General findings and caveats noted by the study authors: Lesional scalp, especially in alopecia totalis/universalis, showed higher clonality and more expanded CD8+ clones than normal scalp, suggesting antigenic drive. TCR sequences shared between patients were less clear than in mice, possibly partly because of HLA diversity in the patient population. Scalp TCR repertoire analysis is complicated because resident alphabeta T cells in normal human skin are also sequenced, whereas mouse skin is dominated by gammadelta T cells.

This clone was seen only a few times. No antigen is known for it. Nothing much larger sits one base from this clone, and base qualities are not available. The library was prepared using the immunoSEQ multiplex PCR assay. RNA was extracted from all samples and reverse transcribed into cDNA, which served as template for TCR sequencing. First-strand cDNA was synthesized with SuperScript III using a 2:1 mix of oligo-dT and random hexamers. A synthetic immune receptor repertoire was used to assess amplification bias, and residual bias was removed computationally. As for the original processing: After raw reads were preprocessed to remove errors, the CDR3 was defined following IMGT conventions as running from the conserved cysteine to phenylalanine. Clonality was calculated as 1 minus Shannon entropy normalized by log2 of the number of productive unique TCRs. Whether scalp clones were CD4 or CD8 was inferred by matching scalp TCRbeta sequences against CD4 and CD8 repertoires sorted from blood. Entries here come from immuneACCESS through TCRdb and include only in-frame sequences with V and J called. Some clones fail to appear in such tables; in the studies checked, an unresolved V gene covers under half of the shortfall, and the cause of the remainder is unknown. That table gives V, J and clone size, and the DNA gave D and trimming. The sample data list 100,000 to 150,000 clones, and around three fifths of these were observed just once. The ten largest clones take up roughly 4.8% of the sample.

Reading the label with the study, this specimen's time point is: baseline before oral tofacitinib. Peripheral blood and lesional scalp punch biopsies were obtained from patients with alopecia areata. After PBMCs were isolated by density centrifugation and stained for CD3, CD4 and CD8, a FACSAria was used to sort CD4+ and CD8+ T cells. The sample consisted of CD4+ T cells sorted from blood, taken at week 0. The receptor was isolated from a human donor with alopecia areata.

The bases are TGTGCCATCAGTGAGAGGGACAATGAGCAGTTCTTC. It is translated as CAISERDNEQFF. The receptor chain draws on TRBV10-3 and TRBJ2-1; the D gene identity is not certain. V is cut by 2 bases and J by 5 bases, and the space between the germline ends is 4 bases. As encoded in the germline V gene, CDR1 is ENHRY while CDR2 is SYGVKD. The CDR3 holds 12 amino acids from the cysteine to the phenylalanine. Here the CDR3 DNA is all that survives: 36 bases in frame from base 1.